The sequence of this TCR beta chain was determined in a study of T cell responses to AZD1222 COVID-19 vaccine. General study results and limits: At baseline, just six AZD1222 recipients tested seropositive.

About this clone itself: Its antigen is unidentified.

The repertoire was sequenced with immunoSEQ multiplex PCR; TCRdb's copy has only in-frame clones and lacks some. The sample holds under 150,000 clones, about 91% seen once. The V and J ends lost 5 bases and 5 bases, in that order; junction bases with no gene match: 6. The germline CDR1 and CDR2 sequences are MNHEY and SMNVEV (reference sequence). The CDR3 extends over 14 amino acids. The TCR sequence derives from an adult who received the AZD1222 COVID-19 vaccine. The chain joins TRBV27 to TRBJ2-5; 9 bases line up with TRBD1. Sequenced material: peripheral blood, taken 28 days after the second AZD1222 dose. The CDR3 is CASSTSDRGETQYF. CDR3 coding DNA: TGTGCCAGCAGTACCTCGGACAGGGGCGAGACCCAGTACTTC.